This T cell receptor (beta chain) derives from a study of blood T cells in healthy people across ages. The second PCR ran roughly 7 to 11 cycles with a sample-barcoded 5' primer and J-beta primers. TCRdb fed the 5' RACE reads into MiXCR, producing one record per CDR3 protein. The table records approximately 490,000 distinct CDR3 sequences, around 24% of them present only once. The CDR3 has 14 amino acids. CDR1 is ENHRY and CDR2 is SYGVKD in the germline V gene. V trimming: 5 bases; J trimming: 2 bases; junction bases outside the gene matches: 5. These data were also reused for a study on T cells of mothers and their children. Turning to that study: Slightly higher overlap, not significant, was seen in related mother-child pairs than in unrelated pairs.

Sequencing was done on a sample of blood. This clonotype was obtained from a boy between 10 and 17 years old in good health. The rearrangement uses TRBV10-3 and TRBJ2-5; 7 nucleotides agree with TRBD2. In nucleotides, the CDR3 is TGTGCCATCAGTCGAGTCGGGGGGCAAGAGACCCAGTACTTC. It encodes CAISRVGGQETQYF.